The 20 T cell receptor beta chains below were found in one sample sequenced in a study of spatial heterogeneity in lung cancer. Whole-study findings and limits: Within tumors, counts of expanded alpha and beta TCRs tracked tumor mutation counts.

TCRdb reprocessed the 5' RACE reads with MiXCR, giving one entry per CDR3 protein. The profile covers under 20,000 distinct CDR3 sequences, with about 6.1% appearing a single time and 10% taken by the ten largest. The time point was: sample taken at primary tumor resection. No antigen is known for these receptors. The sample was lung tumor tissue, taken at surgery. The receptor source for this set is a female donor with early-stage non-small cell lung cancer.

This clonotype was seen repeatedly, ten times or more. In a library made to pick up alpha chains, this beta chain is a stray read with a size that means little. The chain has TRBV7-9 and TRBJ1-4; no clear D. The CDR3 runs to 15 residues. Germline CDR1 SEHNR, CDR2 FQNEAQ (reference sequence). Trimming removed 1 base at V and 4 bases at J, with 10 bases between. The CDR3 region has the DNA TGTGCCAGCAGCTTAGATCTCGGAGTTAATGAAAAACTGTTTTTT. This gives the protein CASSLDLGVNEKLFF.

This clonotype was seen many times. The size of this beta chain means little, since it is a stray read in a library made for alpha chains. The rearrangement uses TRBV6-6 and TRBJ2-2, with unresolved D. Germline V lookup: CDR1 MNHNY, CDR2 SVGAGI (reference sequence). Deletions cut 6 bases from V and 2 bases from J, with 13 bases between. This CDR3 is 15 amino acids long. The CDR3 here is CASSSPPVNTGELFF. In DNA, the CDR3 is TGTGCCAGCAGCTCCCCACCGGTTAACACCGGGGAGCTGTTTTTT.

Remarks on this clonotype: Being off target in a library aimed at alpha chains, this beta chain has a size of little meaning. The V call is TRBV6-1, the J call TRBJ2-2; 9 bases line up with TRBD2. This CDR3 contains 16 residues. With V trimmed by 2 bases and J by 4 bases, 5 bases remained unmatched. Per the germline V gene, CDR1 is MNHNS and CDR2 is SASEGT. DNA of the CDR3: TGTGCCAGCAGTGAACAGGGCGGGAGGGGCACCGGGGAGCTGTTTTTT. This encodes CASSEQGGRGTGELFF.

This clonotype was detected ten times or more. A library made for alpha chains picked up this beta chain off target, so its size means little. The CDR3 loop is CASSRTGSQPQHF. In DNA, the CDR3 is TGTGCCAGCAGTCGGACGGGGAGTCAGCCCCAGCATTTT. The V and J genes are TRBV6-5 and TRBJ1-5, with D hard to call. Germline V gene lookup returns CDR1 MNHEY and CDR2 SVGAGI. Trimming pared 5 bases from V and 6 bases from J, leaving 11 bases between. The CDR3 totals 13 residues.

Points on this clonotype: A library prepared for alpha chains yielded this beta chain as an off-target read; its size is of little meaning. This chain links TRBV6-5 with TRBJ1-4; no definite D call. V lost 4 bases and J lost 8, with 14 bases in between. CDR1 and CDR2 from the germline V gene are MNHEY and SVGAGI. There are 14 residues in the CDR3. The CDR3 bases are TGTGCCAGCAGTTCCACGGCCAGAGGGGAAAAACTGTTTTTT. Translating gives CASSSTARGEKLFF.

Many counts were recorded for this clonotype. This beta chain slipped into a library made for alpha chains as a stray read, so its size is not meaningful. The rearrangement joins TRBV6-1 to TRBJ2-7; D tentatively reads TRBD1 or TRBD2 (5 bases each). The V gene lost 6 bases and the J gene lost 7 bases, with 13 bases spanning the gap. Germline V gene lookup returns CDR1 MNHNS and CDR2 SASEGT. The CDR3 spans 12 residues. In DNA, the CDR3 is TGTGCCAGCAGGCCCCAGGGCGGGGAGCAGTACTTC. This encodes CASRPQGGEQYF.

On this clonotype: This beta chain appears as a stray read in a library generated for alpha chains; its size is not informative. The chain employs TRBV12-3 or TRBV12-4 and TRBJ1-1; TRBD1 aligns across 8 bases. CDR3 length: 14 residues. V gave up 7 bases and J gave up 0 bases; unmatched junction bases: 4. CDR3 sequence: CASTLTGVNTEAFF. CDR3 bases: TGTGCCAGCACCTTGACAGGGGTGAACACTGAAGCTTTCTTT.

This clonotype was observed at least ten times. Within a library made for alpha chains, this beta chain is off target, and its count is uninformative. This sequence joins TRBV10-3 and TRBJ1-1, with a tentative D call TRBD1 (5 bases). This CDR3 has 11 amino acids. CDR1 is ENHRY, CDR2 SYGVKD, per germline. V was trimmed by 8 bases and J by 4 bases, leaving 8 bases between them. The CDR3 protein is CAIGGGTEAFF. In DNA form, the CDR3 reads TGTGCCATCGGGGGGGGCACTGAAGCTTTCTTT.

The sample holds many counts of this clonotype. This beta chain turned up in a library designed for alpha chains; as an off-target read, its abundance says little. V is TRBV3-1 and J is TRBJ2-3; 9 nucleotides agree with TRBD2. There are 16 residues in the CDR3. Germline trimming cut 4 bases from V and 2 bases from J; bases unmatched to any gene: 7. CDR1 and CDR2 (germline): LGHDT, YNNKEL (reference sequence). The CDR3 bases are TGTGCCAGCAGCCGCCGGCGGACTAGCGACACAGATACGCAGTATTTT. Residues: CASSRRRTSDTDTQYF.

This clonotype appeared many times. With the library built for alpha chains, this beta chain is off target and its frequency is not meaningful. V is TRBV6-1 and J is TRBJ2-7; 8 bases are shared with TRBD1. Germline V gene lookup returns CDR1 MNHNS and CDR2 SASEGT. CDR3 length: 12 amino acids. Trimming at V came to 9 bases and at J to 6 bases, leaving 7 bases not matched to a gene. CDR3 residues: CASSFDRGEQYF. The CDR3 nucleotides are TGTGCCAGTTCCTTCGACAGGGGCGAGCAGTACTTC.

Sample share makes this clonotype medium-sized (0.01 to 0.1%). Because this beta chain is a stray read in a library intended to capture alpha chains, its abundance should not be given much weight. J is TRBJ1-1 and V is TRBV20-1, with D uncertain. This CDR3 is built from 13 residues. V was pared by 3 bases and J by 6 bases, with 14 bases between. Looked up from germline, CDR1 is DFQATT and CDR2 is SNEGSKA (reference sequence). The CDR3 bases are TGCAGTGCTAGTACCGCATTGGTCGCTGAAGCTTTCTTT. It codes for CSASTALVAEAFF.

This clonotype was observed many times. Since the library was made to target alpha chains, this beta chain is a stray read and its abundance is not meaningful. V and J are TRBV19 and TRBJ2-7; 11 positions agree with TRBD2. V lost 4 bases to trimming and J lost 5 bases; unmatched junction nucleotides: 7. The CDR3 is 15 residues long. Germline CDR1 LNHDA, CDR2 SQIVND (reference sequence). Here the CDR3 DNA reads TGTGCCAGTAGTAGAGAACTAGCGGGAGAGGACGAGCAGTACTTC. Its translation is CASSRELAGEDEQYF. Looking up the rest from reference TRBV19 and TRBJ2-7 gives the full variable domain: DGGITQSPKYLFRKEGQNVTLSCEQNLNHDAMYWYRQDPGQGLRLIYYSQIVNDFQKGDIAEGYSVSREKKESFPLTVTSAQKNPTAFYLCASSRELAGEDEQYFGPGTRLTVT.

Many counts were recorded for this clonotype. Found in a library prepared for alpha chains, this beta chain is an off-target read, and its abundance has little meaning. V gene TRBV20-1 combines with J gene TRBJ2-3, with D uncertain. Germline CDR1 DFQATT, CDR2 SNEGSKA (reference sequence). The CDR3 loop spans 14 amino acids. Trimming shortened V by 6 bases and J by 0 bases, and 13 bases separated the two germline ends. CDR3 loop: CSAARAGSTDTQYF. The CDR3 bases are TGCAGTGCGGCGCGTGCTGGGAGCACAGATACGCAGTATTTT.

This clonotype was seen many times. Since it is a stray read in a library aimed at alpha chains, this beta chain has a size that is not meaningful. The gene calls are TRBV5-1 and TRBJ1-1; no definite D call. Looked up from germline, CDR1 is SGHRS and CDR2 is YFSETQ. The V end lost 1 base, the J end lost 1 base, and 8 bases lay between the germline ends. This CDR3 region has 14 residues. CDR3 in DNA: TGCGCCAGCAGCTTGTCCCCACCGAACACTGAAGCTTTCTTT. Encoded protein: CASSLSPPNTEAFF.

This clonotype was observed at least ten times. Since the library was made to target alpha chains, this beta chain is a stray read and its abundance is not meaningful. The CDR3 region is CATQDFNEQFF. The CDR3 DNA reads TGTGCCACTCAGGACTTTAATGAGCAGTTCTTC. The chain combines TRBV24-1 with TRBJ2-1, with D possibly TRBD2 on 5 matching bases. The CDR3 is 11 residues long. The germline gives CDR1 KGHDR, CDR2 SFDVKD. V shed 10 bases and J shed 7 bases, with 10 bases lying between them.

This clonotype was counted many times. Because this beta chain is a stray read in a library intended to capture alpha chains, its abundance should not be given much weight. The V and J genes are TRBV28 and TRBJ1-3, with no clear D. V was cut by 5 bases and J by 0 bases, with 11 bases left in between. The CDR3 has 15 amino acids. From germline, CDR1 is MDHEN and CDR2 SYDVKM. The CDR3 loop reads CASSPPRISGNTIYF. CDR3 nucleotide sequence: TGTGCCAGCAGTCCGCCCCGGATCTCTGGAAACACCATATATTTT.

This clonotype has only a few counts. This beta chain came through as a stray read in a library set up for alpha chains, and its size says little. This chain links TRBV20-1 with TRBJ2-7, with TRBD2 matching 11 bases. Germline values: CDR1 DFQATT, CDR2 SNEGSKA (reference sequence). Trimming cost V 3 bases and J 5 bases; bases outside gene matches: 6. The CDR3 spans 14 residues. The CDR3 is CSARKLAGVDEQYF. For the CDR3, the DNA is TGCAGTGCTAGGAAACTAGCGGGAGTAGACGAGCAGTACTTC.

This clonotype has just a few counts. The size of this beta chain means little, since it is a stray read in a library made for alpha chains. The chain is built from TRBV5-6 and TRBJ2-7, with TRBD1 identical over 7 bases. J lost 1 base, V lost 4 bases, and 8 bases had no gene match. The length of the CDR3 is 15 residues. Looked up from germline, CDR1 is SGHDT and CDR2 is YYEEEE. CDR3 nucleotides: TGTGCCAGCAGCCTAACGGGGACAGAATCCTACGAGCAGTACTTC. It codes for CASSLTGTESYEQYF. The variable domain in full, with the rest retrieved from reference TRBV5-6 and TRBJ2-7, is DAGVTQSPTHLIKTRGQQVTLRCSPKSGHDTVSWYQQALGQGPQFIFQYYEEEERQRGNFPDRFSGHQFPNYSSELNVNALLLGDSALYLCASSLTGTESYEQYFGPGTRLTVT.

This clonotype is judged medium-sized (0.01 to 0.1%). As an off-target read in a library built for alpha chains, this beta chain has a frequency of little significance. The genes are TRBV20-1 and TRBJ2-3, with 8 bases fitting TRBD2. The V gene end was trimmed by 3 bases and the J gene end by 6 bases; junction bases not matched to a gene: 8. Germline assignment: CDR1 DFQATT and CDR2 SNEGSKA (reference sequence). The CDR3 totals 14 residues. The CDR3 protein is CSASSSGRMDTQYF. The CDR3 DNA reads as TGCAGTGCTAGCTCCAGCGGGAGAATGGATACGCAGTATTTT.

Notes on this clonotype: This beta chain lies outside the target of a library built for alpha chains; its clone size means little. The chain recombines TRBV18 with TRBJ2-3; 9 nucleotides align to TRBD1. Looked up from germline, CDR1 is KGHSH and CDR2 is LQKENI. This CDR3 has 16 residues. Unmatched junction bases numbered 8, after V lost 3 bases and J lost 4 bases. The CDR3 loop reads CASSPFGQGNPDTQYF. CDR3 in DNA: TGTGCCAGCTCACCGTTCGGACAGGGGAACCCAGATACGCAGTATTTT. The variable domain in full, with the rest retrieved from reference TRBV18 and TRBJ2-3, is NAGVMQNPRHLVRRRGQEARLRCSPMKGHSHVYWYRQLPEEGLKFMVYLQKENIIDESGMPKERFSAEFPKEGPSILRIQQVVRGDSAAYFCASSPFGQGNPDTQYFGPGTRLTVL.